One sample yielded the 3 T cell receptor beta chains listed below, sequenced in a study of tissue T cells after allogeneic stem cell transplantation. This sample's time point: mouse harvest day 14 after allogeneic transplant. Mouse grafts combined 10^7 T-cell-depleted bone marrow cells with 10^6 splenic CD5+ T cells. The assay was immunoSEQ multiplex PCR, and TCRdb's table has in-frame clones only and misses some. The table records thousands of clones, 35% to 50% of them present only once. Sequencing input: gut tissue. These receptors all stem from a female BALB/c mouse given C57BL/6 T cells with graft-versus-host disease after an allogeneic hematopoietic cell transplant.

This clone was seen a single time. Mouse gene names and germline throughout. The read stops 1 residue short of the end of the CDR3; the missing end is completed from the germline J gene. This chain joins TRBV26 and TRBJ2-4; D possibly corresponds to TRBD2 (5 bases). This CDR3 region has 14 residues. V lost 6 bases, J lost 0 bases, and 10 bases lay in between. CDR1 and CDR2 from the germline V gene are KGHPV and FQNQEV (reference sequence). The sequenced CDR3 bases are TGTGCCAGCAGGCCCTGGGATAGTCAAAACACCTTGTAC. As protein: CASRPWDSQNTLY. Given in full, the CDR3 is CASRPWDSQNTLYF. Full variable domain (missing parts from reference TRBV26 and TRBJ2-4): NSKVIQTPRYLVKGQGQKAKMRCIPEKGHPVVFWYQQNKNNEFKFLINFQNQEVLQQIDMTEKRFSAECPSNSPCSLEIQSSEAGDSALYLCASRPWDSQNTLYFGAGTRLSVL.

About this clone itself: The germline and genes are mouse ones. Read data end 1 residue before the CDR3 end; the end is taken from the germline J gene. This chain joins TRBV26 and TRBJ2-4; TRBD2 agrees at 10 bases. This CDR3 has 15 residues. V lost 6 bases, J lost 0 bases, and 3 bases stayed unmatched. CDR1 and CDR2 from the germline V gene are KGHPV and FQNQEV (reference sequence). Incomplete CDR3 DNA: TGTGCCAGCAGCCCGGACTGGGGGAGTCAAAACACCTTGTAC. It specifies CASSPDWGSQNTLY. The full CDR3 protein reads CASSPDWGSQNTLYF.

This clone was observed a single time. The gene symbols are mouse symbols. The sequence runs out 1 residue before the end of the CDR3; the remainder is reconstructed from the germline J gene. V usage is TRBV12-1 and J usage is TRBJ2-1, with 12 positions matching TRBD2. Germline V lookup: CDR1 SGHSN, CDR2 HYEKVE. V trimming: 0 bases; J trimming: 4 bases; junction bases outside the gene matches: 3. CDR3 length: 16 amino acids. CDR3 bases read: TGTGCCAGCTCTCTCGGACTGGGGGGGAAATATGCTGAGCAGTTC. Encoded protein: CASSLGLGGKYAEQF. The whole CDR3 sequence is CASSLGLGGKYAEQFF.